These T cell receptor beta chains were read from a single sample in a study of T-cell memory formation after mild COVID-19. TCRdb redid the calling of the 5' RACE reads with MiXCR, one entry per CDR3 protein. The sample comprises about 470,000 distinct CDR3 sequences, around a sixth of which are singletons, and over 9% rests with the top ten. The specimen sequenced was PBMCs or a T cell subset sorted from them (not recorded which). These receptors all stem from an adult woman who had mild COVID-19 (a few samples of this study predate the infection). Cell type and time point are not known. The CDR3 runs from the conserved cysteine through the conserved F or W. The D gene is left open where the match is weak. Rows may omit the clone size; those that give it use once, few, many or a size class.

V gene	clone size	J gene	D gene	CDR3 DNA	CDR3 protein
TRBV5-1	many	TRBJ2-7	NA	TGCGCCAGCAGCTTGGATAGTCACGAGCAGTACTTC	CASSLDSHEQYF
TRBV7-9	many	TRBJ2-5	NA	TGTGCCAGCAGCTTGCCCAGAGAGACCCAGTACTTC	CASSLPRETQYF
TRBV7-2	NA	TRBJ2-7	NA	TGTGCCAGCAGCTTAGATTACGGGAGTACTGACTACGAGCAGTACTTC	CASSLDYGSTDYEQYF
TRBV5-6	many	TRBJ2-3	NA	TGTGCCAGCAGCATCTCCCCTGAGGCAGATACGCAGTATTTT	CASSISPEADTQYF
TRBV7-3	NA	TRBJ2-3	TRBD2	TGTGCCAGCAGCTTGGCTAGCGGGGCCGATACGCAGTATTTT	CASSLASGADTQYF
TRBV7-9	NA	TRBJ1-2	NA	TGTGCCAGCAGCTCATCAGGGAATTGGAATGGCTACACCTTC	CASSSSGNWNGYTF
TRBV9	NA	TRBJ2-3	TRBD2	TGTGCCAGCAGCGTAGAGGGGCGGGAGCTAGATACGCAGTATTTT	CASSVEGRELDTQYF
TRBV7-9	NA	TRBJ2-7	NA	TGTGCCAGCAGCTTAGACCGCACGGGACACGAGCAGTACTTC	CASSLDRTGHEQYF
TRBV27	few	TRBJ1-6	TRBD1	TGTGCCAGCAGTTTATCGTTAGGGGGCAGTTCACCCCTCCACTTT	CASSLSLGGSSPLHF
TRBV11-2	few	TRBJ2-1	NA	TGTGCCAGCAGCTCTCCCCGTAATGAGCAGTTCTTC	CASSSPRNEQFF
TRBV10-3	many	TRBJ1-5	NA	TGTGCCATCAGTGCCTCGGTAGATAGCAATCAGCCCCAGCATTTT	CAISASVDSNQPQHF
TRBV5-1	NA	TRBJ2-3	NA	TGCGCCAGCAGCTTCGGGATCGGGGGAGCAGATACGCAGTATTTT	CASSFGIGGADTQYF
TRBV12-3/TRBV12-4	NA	TRBJ2-7	NA	TGTGCCAGCAGTTTATCGTCTAGGGACTCCTACGAGCAGTACTTC	CASSLSSRDSYEQYF
TRBV4-2	NA	TRBJ1-1	NA	TGTGCCAGCAGCCGAGCTCCAGGTAATCTGAGATCCAGGGCTATTACTGAAGCTTTCTTT	CASSRAPGNLRSRAITEAFF
TRBV19	NA	TRBJ1-5	TRBD1	TGTGCCAGTAGCCAGGGGGCGAAGCAGCCCCAGCATTTT	CASSQGAKQPQHF
TRBV4-1	few	TRBJ2-5	TRBD1	TGCGCCAGCAGCCTCCACGGGACAGCGGAGACCCAGTACTTC	CASSLHGTAETQYF
TRBV29-1	NA	TRBJ2-7	NA	TGCAGCGTTGGGACAGCGGACTACTACGAGCAGTACTTC	CSVGTADYYEQYF
TRBV2	once	TRBJ2-1	NA	TGTGCCAGCAGTGAGGAGGACACGGGCTTTGGTTCCTACAATGAGCAGTTCTTC	CASSEEDTGFGSYNEQFF
TRBV18	NA	TRBJ2-3	NA	TGTGCCAGCTCACCACCAACTCCGACAGATACGCAGTATTTT	CASSPPTPTDTQYF
TRBV5-1	NA	TRBJ1-2	NA	TGCGCCAGCAGCTTGGAACAGGTCGCTGATGGCTACACCTTC	CASSLEQVADGYTF
TRBV2	few	TRBJ2-3	NA	TGTGCCAGCAGCCTTACGGACGGAAGCACAGATACGCAGTATTTT	CASSLTDGSTDTQYF
TRBV7-9	NA	TRBJ2-1	TRBD2	TGTGCCAGCACGACTAGCGGGTTACCCAATGAGCAGTTCTTC	CASTTSGLPNEQFF
TRBV2	NA	TRBJ1-3	NA	TGTGCCAGGAAAGCCTCTGGAAACACCATATATTTT	CARKASGNTIYF